The 20 T cell receptor beta chains listed next were all sequenced from one sample in a study of T-cell memory formation after mild COVID-19. Each CDR3 protein is one row after TCRdb ran MiXCR on the 5' RACE reads. The table records some 250,000 distinct CDR3 sequences, roughly 9.4% of them present only once. Sequencing was done on a sample of PBMCs or a T cell subset sorted from them (not recorded which). The receptor source for this set is a man aged 18 to 30 who had mild COVID-19 (a few samples of this study predate the infection). Cell type and time point are not known.

This clonotype has just a few counts. The rearrangement links TRBV30 to TRBJ2-1, with 9 bases lining up with TRBD1. Unmatched junction bases numbered 9, after V lost 3 bases and J lost 9 bases. This CDR3 has 14 residues. The germline V gene has CDR1 GTSNPN and CDR2 SVGIG (reference sequence). The CDR3 DNA reads as TGTGCCTGGAGGATAATAACAGGGGGCCGTGAGCAGTTCTTC. Protein product: CAWRIITGGREQFF.

There are a few counts of this clonotype. The chain combines TRBV7-9 with TRBJ2-3; perhaps TRBD2 as D (5 bases). V lost 5 bases, J lost 2 bases, and 11 bases lay in between. This CDR3 region has 14 residues. Germline CDR1 SEHNR, CDR2 FQNEAQ (reference sequence). In DNA, the CDR3 is TGTGCCAGCAGCATGAGCGGATTCACAGATACGCAGTATTTT. Amino acid sequence: CASSMSGFTDTQYF.

CDR3 residues: CASSQSQGNYGYTF. Written as DNA, the CDR3 is TGCGCCAGCAGCCAATCGCAGGGTAACTATGGCTACACCTTC. The chain uses TRBV4-1 and TRBJ1-2; D perhaps matches TRBD1 (5 bases). Germline CDR1 MGHRA, CDR2 YSYEKL. The CDR3 consists of 14 residues. Deletions cut 2 bases from V and 1 base from J, with 8 bases between.

The rearrangement joins TRBV29-1 to TRBJ1-2; TRBD1 aligns across 10 bases. Germline V gene lookup returns CDR1 SQVTM and CDR2 ANQGSEA. With 6 bases clipped from V and 8 bases from J, the junction kept 9 bases outside the gene matches. The CDR3 runs to 13 residues. CDR3 sequence (DNA): TGCAGCGTGGAGGGACAGGGGACTGGCGGCTACACCTTC. Translated: CSVEGQGTGGYTF.

This clonotype has just a few counts. This chain links TRBV6-2 or TRBV6-3 with TRBJ1-4, with unresolved D. Trimming stripped 2 bases from V and 0 bases from J, with 13 bases between. CDR1 and CDR2 (germline): MNHEY, SVGEGT. This CDR3 region has 17 residues. CDR3 region: CASSYRALATTNEKLFF. CDR3 in DNA: TGTGCCAGCAGTTACCGGGCGTTAGCTACAACTAATGAAAAACTGTTTTTT.

This clonotype appeared a few times. The chain employs TRBV15 and TRBJ2-3; possible D gene TRBD2, 5 bases. Deletions cut 0 bases from V and 2 bases from J, with 9 bases between. Germline CDR1 reads LNHNV; CDR2 reads YYDKDF (reference sequence). The CDR3 sequence is 15 residues long. CDR3: CATSRDTLVTDTQYF. The CDR3 DNA reads TGTGCCACCAGCAGAGATACACTAGTCACAGATACGCAGTATTTT.

This clonotype was detected a few times. The gene calls are TRBV20-1 and TRBJ1-2; TRBD1 is a possible D gene (5 bases). This CDR3 region has 12 residues. Germline V gene data show CDR1 as DFQATT and CDR2 as SNEGSKA (reference sequence). V dropped 4 bases and J dropped 4 bases, with 10 bases sitting between them. In nucleotides, the CDR3 is TGCAGTGCTATGACAGCTGCCTATGGCTACACCTTC. Its translation: CSAMTAAYGYTF.

This clonotype came up a few times. V gene TRBV7-2 combines with J gene TRBJ1-1, with D possibly being TRBD1 (6 bases). The germline V gene encodes CDR1 SGHTA and CDR2 FQGNSA. The CDR3 sequence is 15 residues long. The V gene lost 7 bases and the J gene lost 0 bases, with 15 bases spanning the gap. CDR3 coding DNA: TGTGCCAGCAACCAGGGGAACTACATGAACACTGAAGCTTTCTTT. Translated, it gives CASNQGNYMNTEAFF. The full variable domain, with the rest looked up from reference TRBV7-2 and TRBJ1-1, is GAGVSQSPSNKVTEKGKDVELRCDPISGHTALYWYRQSLGQGLEFLIYFQGNSAPDKSGLPSDRFSAERTGGSVSTLTIQRTQQEDSAVYLCASNQGNYMNTEAFFGQGTRLTVV.

Concerning this clonotype itself: The CDR3 carries no conserved terminal phenylalanine or tryptophan, so it likely arises from a read error. V and J are TRBV11-2 and TRBJ2-3; D may correspond to TRBD1 or TRBD2 (5 bases each). The germline V gene has CDR1 SGHAT and CDR2 FQNNGV. Trimming took 5 bases from V and 0 from J, leaving 18 bases between them. This CDR3 is 17 amino acids long. In DNA, the CDR3 is TGTGCCAGCAGCCCACACGGGGCCATACCTAGCACAGATACGCAGTATTCT. This translates into CASSPHGAIPSTDTQYS.

V gene TRBV12-3 or TRBV12-4 combines with J gene TRBJ1-1; the match to TRBD1 covers 11 bases. V was pared by 5 bases and J by 3 bases, with 11 bases of the junction left unmatched. The CDR3 covers 17 residues. CDR3 amino acids: CASSPRTGGVEDTEAFF. CDR3 sequence (DNA): TGTGCCAGCAGTCCCCGGACAGGGGGCGTCGAGGACACTGAAGCTTTCTTT.

This clonotype was counted at least ten times. The chain recombines TRBV11-2 with TRBJ2-3, with 10 bases aligning to TRBD2. V was pared by 5 bases and J by 6 bases, with 11 bases of the junction left unmatched. CDR3 length equals 16 residues. Germline V CDR1 and CDR2: SGHAT, FQNNGV. Here the CDR3 reads CASSALLAGRLDTQYF. Here the CDR3 DNA reads TGTGCCAGCAGCGCCCTACTAGCGGGGCGTCTCGATACGCAGTATTTT.

The V call is TRBV18, the J call TRBJ2-1, with 13 positions matching TRBD2. Germline V gene sequence: CDR1 KGHSH, CDR2 LQKENI. The CDR3 extends over 21 amino acids. The J segment lost 8 bases and the V segment lost 3 bases, leaving 22 bases of the junction unmatched. The chain's CDR3 is CASSPATSGGAQIDSLDEQFF. CDR3 nucleotide sequence: TGTGCCAGCTCACCGGCTACTAGCGGGGGGGCCCAGATCGACTCCTTGGATGAGCAGTTCTTC.

The J gene is TRBJ1-1, the V gene TRBV12-3 or TRBV12-4; D call uncertain. With 3 bases removed from V and 1 base from J, the gap between germline ends came to 12 bases. This CDR3 is 15 amino acids long. Here the CDR3 reads CASSLSPLGNTEAFF. The DNA for the CDR3 is TGTGCCAGCAGTTTGAGCCCGCTTGGGAACACTGAAGCTTTCTTT.

This clonotype was picked up a small number of times. This chain uses TRBV5-6 with TRBJ2-7, with D unclear. This CDR3 comprises 15 residues. Trimming took off 2 bases at V and 1 base at J, with 13 bases between the two ends. The V gene's germline CDR1 is SGHDT and CDR2 YYEEEE. CDR3 DNA sequence: TGTGCCAGCAGCTTCGGCCGCTTATCTTCCTACGAGCAGTACTTC. Its protein product is CASSFGRLSSYEQYF.

This clonotype was seen only a few times. The rearrangement joins TRBV20-1 to TRBJ1-1, with D unclear. The germline V gene encodes CDR1 DFQATT and CDR2 SNEGSKA (reference sequence). With 6 bases removed from V and 1 base from J, the gap between germline ends came to 12 bases. The CDR3 has 13 residues. Here the CDR3 reads CSAQDSRNTEAFF. The CDR3 DNA sequence: TGCAGTGCGCAAGATTCCAGGAACACTGAAGCTTTCTTT.

This clonotype was seen a few times. The genes are TRBV7-2 and TRBJ2-6, with D unclear. Germline loops: CDR1 SGHTA, CDR2 FQGNSA. Trimming cost V 6 bases and J 2 bases, with 2 bases left between them. The CDR3 is 12 amino acids. CDR3 amino acids: CASRTGANVLTF. Written as DNA, the CDR3 is TGTGCCAGCAGAACTGGGGCCAACGTCCTGACTTTC. The whole variable domain, remainder taken from reference TRBV7-2 and TRBJ2-6, is GAGVSQSPSNKVTEKGKDVELRCDPISGHTALYWYRQSLGQGLEFLIYFQGNSAPDKSGLPSDRFSAERTGGSVSTLTIQRTQQEDSAVYLCASRTGANVLTFGAGSRLTVL.

This clonotype was picked up a small number of times. This chain connects TRBV12-3 or TRBV12-4 to TRBJ2-3; perhaps TRBD2 as D (6 bases). Trimming shortened V by 3 bases and J by 0 bases, and 13 bases separated the two germline ends. The CDR3 covers 16 residues. This CDR3 reads CASSFSSGPSTDTQYF. In DNA, the CDR3 is TGTGCCAGCAGTTTCAGTAGCGGTCCTAGCACAGATACGCAGTATTTT.

This clonotype was counted between two and nine times. The chain is built from TRBV7-2 and TRBJ2-4; the D gene could be TRBD1 or TRBD2 (5 bases each). Trimming shortened V by 10 bases and J by 0 bases, and 13 bases separated the two germline ends. The CDR3 runs to 14 residues. The germline V gene encodes CDR1 SGHTA and CDR2 FQGNSA. Here the CDR3 DNA reads TGTGCCACCCTTGGGGGACCAGCCAAAAACATTCAGTACTTC. It specifies CATLGGPAKNIQYF.

The chain employs TRBV6-5 and TRBJ1-4, with TRBD1 matching over 7 bases. This CDR3 region has 18 residues. CDR1 is MNHEY, CDR2 SVGAGI, per germline. V lost 0 bases to trimming and J lost 10 bases; unmatched junction nucleotides: 17. The CDR3 DNA follows: TGTGCCAGCAGTTACTCGGGCCGGACAGGAGGGTTTTGGGGAAAACTGTTTTTT. It yields the protein CASSYSGRTGGFWGKLFF.

This clonotype was counted between two and nine times. The V gene is TRBV20-1, the J gene TRBJ2-3; D unclear. The germline V gene encodes CDR1 DFQATT and CDR2 SNEGSKA (reference sequence). This CDR3 has 14 amino acids. The V end lost 4 bases, the J end lost 2 bases, and 13 bases lay between the germline ends. The CDR3 loop is CSAIQYLYTDTQYF. In DNA form, the CDR3 reads TGCAGTGCTATCCAATATTTATACACAGATACGCAGTATTTT.